One T cell receptor beta chain is described in this entry. Its antigen remains unknown. The record originates from a study of blood T cells in healthy people across ages. Findings and limits, study-wide: The unknown donor CMV status may have confounded expanded clonotype changes.

Trimming took off 9 bases at V and 0 bases at J, with 13 bases between the two ends. The germline V gene encodes CDR1 MNHEY and CDR2 SVGEGT. The length of the CDR3 is 14 residues. Alongside a J-beta primer mix, a sample-barcoded 5' primer served in a second PCR lasting roughly 6 to 11 cycles. Carrying 12 random nucleotides, a template-switch adaptor labeled each individual cDNA molecule. A single record per CDR3 protein comes from TCRdb applying MiXCR to the 5' RACE reads. The sample records hundreds of thousands of distinct CDR3 sequences, about 40% being singletons. The V call is TRBV6-2 or TRBV6-3, the J call TRBJ2-3; the D is unclear. The receptor was isolated from a woman aged 55-69 years in good health. The sample was blood. Here the CDR3 reads CARNPLTSTDTQYF. CDR3 nucleotide sequence: TGTGCCAGGAACCCCCTCACGAGCACAGATACGCAGTATTTT.